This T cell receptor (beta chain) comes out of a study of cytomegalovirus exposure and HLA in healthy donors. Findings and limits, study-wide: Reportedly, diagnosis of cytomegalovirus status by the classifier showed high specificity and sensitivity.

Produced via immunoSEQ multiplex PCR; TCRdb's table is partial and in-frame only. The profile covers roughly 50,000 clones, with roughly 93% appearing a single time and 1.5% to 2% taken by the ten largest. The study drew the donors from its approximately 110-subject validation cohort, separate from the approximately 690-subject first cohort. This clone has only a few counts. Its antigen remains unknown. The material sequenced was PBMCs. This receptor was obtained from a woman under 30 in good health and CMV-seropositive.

The CDR3 sequence is CASGREQYF. The DNA of the CDR3 is TGTGCCAGTGGGAGGGAGCAGTACTTC. The chain employs TRBV27 and TRBJ2-7, with D possibly matching TRBD2 (6 bases). CDR1 MNHEY and CDR2 SMNVEV come from the germline V gene (reference sequence). Trimming removed 9 bases from V and 7 bases from J, with 7 bases in between. This CDR3 comprises 9 residues.